This TCR beta chain was found in a study of T cell responses to AZD1222 COVID-19 vaccine. General study points: A mostly white British donor set with more females was recruited, and clonal diversity was possibly underestimated.

The germline V gene encodes CDR1 LNHDA and CDR2 SQIVND (reference sequence). Trimming removed 8 bases from V and 1 base from J, with 17 bases in between. The length of the CDR3 is 15 residues. As for this clone: Its antigen remains unknown.

Measured with immunoSEQ multiplex PCR; TCRdb has only the in-frame clones, and not every one. The sample has fewer than 70,000 clones, 85% to 90% seen once; the top ten hold roughly 6.1%. The sequence derives from an adult who received the AZD1222 COVID-19 vaccine. The chain employs TRBV19 and TRBJ1-1; possibly TRBD1 for D (5 bases). The material sequenced was peripheral blood, taken 28 days after the second AZD1222 dose. The CDR3 DNA reads as TGTGCCAGTTCTCCAAAGGGGAAGGGGAACACTGAAGCTTTCTTT. Its protein product is CASSPKGKGNTEAFF.